One T cell receptor beta chain is described in this entry. No antigen is known for it. Base quality data are lacking; no much larger clone is found one base away. The data derive from a study of control samples from healthy donors and cancer patients (dated by TCRdb to 2019 to 2021). Libraries were made using the immunoSEQ multiplex PCR assay. As stored in TCRdb, this immuneACCESS dataset retains in-frame rearrangements with V and J assigned. A fraction of the clones does not appear; measured against another copy, unresolved V genes explain less than half of the discrepancy, and the remainder lacks a known reason. The sample contains 75,000 to 95,000 clones, 85% to 95% of them found a single time. The ten largest clones add up to approximately 1.5% of the sample. V drops 5 bases and J drops 3 bases, leaving 6 bases in between. The germline V gene specifies KGHDR as CDR1 and SFDVKD as CDR2. There are 12 amino acids in the CDR3, from cysteine to phenylalanine inclusive. Just the 36-base CDR3 DNA is kept, in frame starting at base 1.

The material sequenced was blood. This chain is built from TRBV24-1 and TRBJ1-2; the D gene is not confidently resolved. The clonotype comes from a woman aged 25 to 39 in good health. This receptor carries the CDR3 CATSGPDYGYTF. The sequence in DNA is TGTGCCACCAGTGGGCCAGACTATGGCTACACCTTC.